A selection of T cell receptor beta chains follows, all from one sample in a study of spatial heterogeneity in lung cancer. MiXCR, applied by TCRdb to the 5' RACE reads, yields one record per CDR3 protein. The table shows 15,000 or so distinct CDR3 sequences, with about 4.4% occurring only once. The sample consisted of lung tumor tissue, taken at surgery. These receptors originate from a female donor with early-stage non-small cell lung cancer. Both conserved end residues are part of each CDR3.

j_gene: TRBJ1-1
len: 14
v_gene: TRBV7-6
CDR3aa: CASSRTEGRLEAFF

j_gene: TRBJ2-1
len: 15
v_gene: TRBV2
CDR3aa: CATCFIAGGLGEQFF

j_gene: TRBJ1-5
len: 12
v_gene: TRBV30
CDR3aa: CAWSLQDQPQHF

j_gene: TRBJ2-3
len: 14
v_gene: TRBV29-1
CDR3aa: CSVVPGSSTDTQYF

j_gene: TRBJ1-4
len: 13
v_gene: TRBV28
CDR3aa: CANQDRDNEKLFF

j_gene: TRBJ2-2
len: 15
v_gene: TRBV24-1
CDR3aa: CATSDSTSRSRELFF

j_gene: TRBJ1-2
len: 13
v_gene: TRBV3-1
CDR3aa: CASSHLDRQHSTF

j_gene: TRBJ2-3
len: 16
v_gene: TRBV28
CDR3aa: CASSPGTGKGTDTQYF

j_gene: TRBJ2-5
len: 16
v_gene: TRBV6-5
CDR3aa: CASSYTASGGSGTQYF

j_gene: TRBJ1-5
len: 16
v_gene: TRBV7-6
CDR3aa: CASSPRAGREDQPQHF

j_gene: TRBJ2-3
len: 15
v_gene: TRBV6-1
CDR3aa: CASSGTSGGADTQYF

j_gene: TRBJ1-1
len: 14
v_gene: TRBV6-6
CDR3aa: CASSYGWGNTEAFF

j_gene: TRBJ1-2
len: 13
v_gene: TRBV10-3
CDR3aa: CAIKGAGNYGYTF

j_gene: TRBJ1-1
len: 13
v_gene: TRBV29-1
CDR3aa: CSVEKGADTEAFF

j_gene: TRBJ2-1
len: 13
v_gene: TRBV14
CDR3aa: CASSERLASEQFF

j_gene: TRBJ1-4
len: 14
v_gene: TRBV7-9
CDR3aa: CASSLAGTGEKLFF

j_gene: TRBJ1-1
len: 16
v_gene: TRBV5-5
CDR3aa: CASSLGDRVLNTEAFF

j_gene: TRBJ1-5
len: 13
v_gene: TRBV4-2
CDR3aa: CASSHETHQPQHF

j_gene: TRBJ2-1
len: 15
v_gene: TRBV29-1
CDR3aa: CSVEPEGTGGNEQFF

j_gene: TRBJ2-2
len: 18
v_gene: TRBV3-1
CDR3aa: CASSQRISASVFVGELFF

j_gene: TRBJ2-3
len: 16
v_gene: TRBV20-1
CDR3aa: CSARDHGGGLSDTQYF

j_gene: TRBJ2-3
len: 15
v_gene: TRBV6-5
CDR3aa: CASSSFYSSTDTQYF

j_gene: TRBJ1-1
len: 15
v_gene: TRBV7-8
CDR3aa: CASTKGGGLNTEAFF

j_gene: TRBJ2-7
len: 14
v_gene: TRBV6-6
CDR3aa: CASHTTGGLYEQYF

j_gene: TRBJ1-5
len: 15
v_gene: TRBV6-5
CDR3aa: CASSAQGNSNQPQHF

j_gene: TRBJ2-5
len: 15
v_gene: TRBV5-5
CDR3aa: CASSQSRGGTETQYF

j_gene: TRBJ1-2
len: 13
v_gene: TRBV30
CDR3aa: CAWSVQDHYGYTF

j_gene: TRBJ2-7
len: 13
v_gene: TRBV20-1
CDR3aa: CSASSGSSYEQYF

j_gene: TRBJ2-7
len: 16
v_gene: TRBV7-2
CDR3aa: CASSWVAVQSSYEQYF

j_gene: TRBJ2-2
len: 12
v_gene: TRBV29-1
CDR3aa: CSVLPRAGELFF

j_gene: TRBJ2-3
len: 17
v_gene: TRBV6-2/TRBV6-3
CDR3aa: CASSYSQSGGYTDTQYF

j_gene: TRBJ1-2
len: 17
v_gene: TRBV28
CDR3aa: CASSFPNIARGNHGYTF

j_gene: TRBJ2-7
len: 15
v_gene: TRBV10-3
CDR3aa: CAISGGGGFSYEQYF

j_gene: TRBJ1-1
len: 15
v_gene: TRBV7-9
CDR3aa: CASSLVGGKENEAFF

j_gene: TRBJ2-7
len: 16
v_gene: TRBV20-1
CDR3aa: CSATSFRRDSLYEQYF

j_gene: TRBJ1-4
len: 12
v_gene: TRBV29-1
CDR3aa: CSVAQSREKLFF

j_gene: TRBJ2-3
len: 16
v_gene: TRBV20-1
CDR3aa: CSAKFLAGGDTDTQYF

j_gene: TRBJ2-7
len: 15
v_gene: TRBV7-2
CDR3aa: CASSPKGEGTYEQYF

j_gene: TRBJ2-2
len: 14
v_gene: TRBV12-3/TRBV12-4
CDR3aa: CASSLGGFAGELFF

j_gene: TRBJ2-1
len: 13
v_gene: TRBV6-2/TRBV6-3
CDR3aa: CASKSSGGAEQFF

j_gene: TRBJ2-4
len: 16
v_gene: TRBV18
CDR3aa: CASSPSTRGDVNIQYF

j_gene: TRBJ2-1
len: 13
v_gene: TRBV28
CDR3aa: CASSPNSGPKQFF

j_gene: TRBJ2-5
len: 14
v_gene: TRBV9
CDR3aa: CASSAQTTQETQYF

j_gene: TRBJ1-2
len: 13
v_gene: TRBV12-3/TRBV12-4
CDR3aa: CASSFWVNYGYTF

j_gene: TRBJ2-1
len: 11
v_gene: TRBV6-2/TRBV6-3
CDR3aa: CASSYGLEEFF

j_gene: TRBJ1-1
len: 16
v_gene: TRBV11-2
CDR3aa: CASSLLGKGADTEAFF

j_gene: TRBJ2-5
len: 17
v_gene: TRBV7-2
CDR3aa: CASSLEGSTAGLRSQYF

j_gene: TRBJ2-7
len: 13
v_gene: TRBV5-1
CDR3aa: CASSSWETYEQYF

j_gene: TRBJ1-3
len: 18
v_gene: TRBV11-2
CDR3aa: CASSSRYGVPGAGNTIYF

j_gene: TRBJ2-7
len: 14
v_gene: TRBV7-2
CDR3aa: CASSLEGGYGEQYF

j_gene: TRBJ1-3
len: 14
v_gene: TRBV7-9
CDR3aa: CASSSDREGYTIYF

j_gene: TRBJ2-3
len: 13
v_gene: TRBV6-6
CDR3aa: CASSYFEGDTQYF

j_gene: TRBJ2-1
len: 17
v_gene: TRBV13
CDR3aa: CASSSSWASGGLNEQFF

j_gene: TRBJ2-1
len: 12
v_gene: TRBV29-1
CDR3aa: CSVREPYNEQFF

j_gene: TRBJ2-3
len: 16
v_gene: TRBV13
CDR3aa: CASSFAGVGDTDTQYF

j_gene: TRBJ2-3
len: 17
v_gene: TRBV6-2/TRBV6-3
CDR3aa: CASSYIPGTRMTDTQYF

j_gene: TRBJ1-6
len: 16
v_gene: TRBV18
CDR3aa: CASSPTKTGYNSPLHF